This T cell receptor (beta chain) was sequenced for a study of T cells after yellow fever vaccination. Broader study findings: CD4 and CD8 compartments shared a small share of clonotypes.

The germline gives CDR1 SQVTM, CDR2 ANQGSEA. The CDR3 totals 12 residues. 5'RACE template switching added a universal primer site and UMIs to TCR cDNA. TCRdb called the 5' RACE reads again in MiXCR, with one record for every CDR3 protein. This sample has under 300,000 distinct CDR3 sequences, with approximately 6.3% found just once. There are a few counts of this clonotype. Antigen unknown. The V and J genes are TRBV29-1 and TRBJ1-1, with 8 nucleotides matching TRBD1. The sequenced sample was CD4+ T cells sorted from PBMCs, obtained on the day of the yellow fever booster vaccination. The TCR sequence derives from a young man who received the YFV17D yellow fever vaccine. In nucleotides, the CDR3 is TGCAGGGGACAGGAATCGGGCACTGAAGCTTTCTTT. Protein: CRGQESGTEAFF.